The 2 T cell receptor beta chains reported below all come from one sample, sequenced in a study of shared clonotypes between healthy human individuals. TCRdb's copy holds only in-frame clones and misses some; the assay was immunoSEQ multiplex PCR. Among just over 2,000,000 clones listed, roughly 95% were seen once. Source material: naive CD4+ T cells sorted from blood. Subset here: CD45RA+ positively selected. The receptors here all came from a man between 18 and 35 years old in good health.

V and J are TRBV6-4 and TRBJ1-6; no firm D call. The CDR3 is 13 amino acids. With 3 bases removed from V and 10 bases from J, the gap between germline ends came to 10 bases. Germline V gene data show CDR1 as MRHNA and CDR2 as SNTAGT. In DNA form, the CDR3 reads TGTGCCAGCAGTGAGGGAGCGGGCTCACCCCTCCACTTT. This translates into CASSEGAGSPLHF.

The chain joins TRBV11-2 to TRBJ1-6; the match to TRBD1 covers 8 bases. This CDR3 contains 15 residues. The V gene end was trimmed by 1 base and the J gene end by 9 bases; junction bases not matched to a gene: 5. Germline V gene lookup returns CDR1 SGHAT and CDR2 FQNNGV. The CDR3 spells CASSLGTGSTSPLHF. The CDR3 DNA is TGTGCCAGCAGCTTAGGGACAGGGAGTACTTCACCCCTCCACTTT.